The clone carrying this TCR beta chain has more than one count but fewer than ten. Its antigen is undetermined. The CDR3 totals 15 residues. Trimming took off 3 bases at V and 7 bases at J, with 19 bases between the two ends. The germline CDR1 and CDR2 sequences are SGHKS and YYEKEE (reference sequence). TCRdb's copy holds only in-frame clones and misses some; the assay was immunoSEQ multiplex PCR. This table has about 83,000 clones, 86% appearing once. The data were taken from a study of T cell responses to AZD1222 COVID-19 vaccine. Study-level points and caveats: Baseline serostatus was positive in only a handful of AZD1222 recipients. Possibly, clonal diversity was underestimated; donors were largely white British and included more females. Close to half of all spike-specific TCRs reportedly target regions of the variants that are unmutated.

The receptor comes from an adult in good health. V gene TRBV5-5 combines with J gene TRBJ1-2; a weak D match, TRBD1 (6 bases). Sample: peripheral blood, taken on day 0 of AZD1222 vaccination. CDR3 residues: CASSWAPGGASGYTF. The DNA of the CDR3 is TGTGCCAGCAGCTGGGCCCCCGGGGGCGCGAGTGGCTACACCTTC.